The clone carrying this T cell receptor beta chain was counted only a few times. What it binds is unknown. The record originates from a study of blood T cells in healthy people across ages. Whole-study context: In model experiments, template switching was able to capture about one barcoded beta molecule for every two T cells that were present.

General observations from the study: Older individuals had lower TCR beta diversity per million T cells (the decline was roughly linear). Both higher diversity and more naive CD4+ cells marked long-lived donors when set against aged donors.

CDR3 length: 14 residues. Trimming removed 3 bases from V and 5 bases from J, with 16 bases in between. Germline assignment: CDR1 DFQATT and CDR2 SNEGSKA (reference sequence). Combining a sample-barcoded 5' primer with a J-beta primer mix, a second PCR ran for about 7 to 11 cycles. Tagging of each cDNA molecule was performed by a template-switch adaptor with 12 random nucleotides. TCRdb used MiXCR to reprocess the 5' RACE reads, holding one entry per CDR3 protein. The table shows 1.5 million to 2 million distinct CDR3 sequences, with roughly two fifths occurring only once. The chain employs TRBV20-1 and TRBJ1-2, with D tentatively TRBD1 (5 bases). Sequenced: blood. This receptor was identified in a human donor in good health. CDR3 loop: CSASFGTEYYGYTF. The CDR3, as DNA: TGCAGTGCTAGTTTTGGGACGGAGTATTATGGCTACACCTTC.